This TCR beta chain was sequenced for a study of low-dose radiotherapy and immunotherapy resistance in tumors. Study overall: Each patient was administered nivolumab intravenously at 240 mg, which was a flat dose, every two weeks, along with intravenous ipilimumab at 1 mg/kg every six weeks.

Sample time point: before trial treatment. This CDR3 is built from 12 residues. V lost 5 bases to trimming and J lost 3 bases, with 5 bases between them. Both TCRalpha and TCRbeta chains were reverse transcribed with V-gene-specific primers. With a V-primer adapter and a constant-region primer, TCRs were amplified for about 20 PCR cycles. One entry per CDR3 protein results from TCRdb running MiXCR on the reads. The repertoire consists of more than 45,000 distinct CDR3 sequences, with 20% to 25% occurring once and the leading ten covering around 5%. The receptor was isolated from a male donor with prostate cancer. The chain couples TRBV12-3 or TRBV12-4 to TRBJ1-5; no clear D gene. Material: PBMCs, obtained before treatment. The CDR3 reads CASSGNNQPQHF. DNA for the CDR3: TGTGCCAGCAGTGGGAACAATCAGCCCCAGCATTTT.